This T cell receptor (beta chain) was sequenced in a study of blood T cells in healthy people across ages. Study results and limitations: While age rose, TCR beta diversity per million T cells dropped in a roughly linear way.

Then a second PCR, running about 6 to 12 cycles, was carried out with a sample-barcoded 5' primer and a J-beta primer mix. Using its own MiXCR run on the 5' RACE reads, TCRdb lists one record per CDR3 protein. The sample records 800,000 or so distinct CDR3 sequences, approximately 25% being singletons. Only a few counts were recorded for this clonotype. Its cognate antigen is unknown. V dropped 5 bases and J dropped 15 bases, with 5 bases sitting between them. Germline assignment: CDR1 SEHNR and CDR2 FQNEAQ (reference sequence). CDR3 length: 8 amino acids. This sample was also put to use in a study of T cells of mothers and their children.

The sequenced material came from blood. The sequence came from a boy between 10 and 17 years old in good health. The J gene is TRBJ2-1, the V gene TRBV7-9; D may be TRBD1 (5 bases). The DNA of the CDR3 is TGTGCCAGCAGCCAGGGGTTCTTC. Translation: CASSQGFF.